The clone carrying this T cell receptor (beta chain) was observed a handful of times. Each CDR3 protein gets one entry after TCRdb re-called the RT-PCR reads with MiXCR. Altogether 530,000 or so distinct CDR3 sequences are present, about 25% being singletons, with the ten largest covering less than 2.5%. This CDR3 is built from 11 residues. V was pared by 4 bases and J by 5 bases, with 6 bases between. Germline V gene sequence: CDR1 MDHEN, CDR2 SYDVKM. This specimen belongs to a study of response to subunit inactivated influenza vaccine. This clonotype originated in a man between 50 and 59 years old who received an inactivated influenza vaccine. This material consisted of CD4+ T cells sorted from PBMCs, taken about 5 days after vaccination. The chain combines TRBV28 with TRBJ2-7; no reliable D call. Here the CDR3 DNA reads TGTGCCAGCAGTTACACGGACGAGCAGTACTTC. Translation: CASSYTDEQYF.